This paragraph covers one TCR beta chain sequence. These data are taken from a study of OX40 agonist ivuxolimab in advanced cancers. TCRdb's table, derived via immunoSEQ multiplex PCR, lists solely in-frame clones and lacks some. The data show over 15,000 clones, over 70% seen once. Trimming removed 8 bases from V and 1 base from J; junction bases left unmatched: 8. Germline V lookup: CDR1 MDHEN, CDR2 SYDVKM. CDR3 length: 18 residues. This chain links TRBV28 with TRBJ2-1; 16 bases align to TRBD2. Sequenced here: CD4+ or CD8+ T cells sorted from blood, sampled in a trial of the OX40 agonist ivuxolimab. This receptor was obtained from an adult with an advanced solid tumor such as melanoma, head and neck, liver or kidney cancer. CDR3 nucleotide sequence: TGTGCCAGCGGCACCGGGACTAGCGGGAGGGTATCCTACAATGAGCAGTTCTTC. Residues: CASGTGTSGRVSYNEQFF.